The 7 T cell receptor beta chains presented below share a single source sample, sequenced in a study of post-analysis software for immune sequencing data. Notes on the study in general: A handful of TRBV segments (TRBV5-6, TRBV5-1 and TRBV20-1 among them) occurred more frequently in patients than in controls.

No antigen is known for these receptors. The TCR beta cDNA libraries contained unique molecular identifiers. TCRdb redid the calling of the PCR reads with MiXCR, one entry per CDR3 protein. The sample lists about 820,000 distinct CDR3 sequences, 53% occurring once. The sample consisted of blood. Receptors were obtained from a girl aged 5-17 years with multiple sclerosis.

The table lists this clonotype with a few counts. CDR3: CASSLLAGAIQETQYF. CDR3 coding DNA: TGTGCCAGCAGCCTCCTAGCGGGGGCTATCCAAGAGACCCAGTACTTC. This rearrangement joins TRBV13 to TRBJ2-5, with TRBD2 identical over 10 bases. Unmatched junction bases numbered 7, after V lost 5 bases and J lost 1 base. The V gene's germline CDR1 is PRHDT and CDR2 FYEKMQ (reference sequence). This CDR3 has 16 amino acids.

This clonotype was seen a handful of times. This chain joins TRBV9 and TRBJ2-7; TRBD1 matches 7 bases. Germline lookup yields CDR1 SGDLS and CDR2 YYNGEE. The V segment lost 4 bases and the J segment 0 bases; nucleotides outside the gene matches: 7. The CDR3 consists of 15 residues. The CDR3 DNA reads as TGTGCCAGCAGCAAACGCCGGGACAGCTCCTACGAGCAGTACTTC. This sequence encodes CASSKRRDSSYEQYF. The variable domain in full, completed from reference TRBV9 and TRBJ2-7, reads DSGVTQTPKHLITATGQRVTLRCSPRSGDLSVYWYQQSLDQGLQFLIQYYNGEERAKGNILERFSAQQFPDLHSELNLSSLELGDSALYFCASSKRRDSSYEQYFGPGTRLTVT.

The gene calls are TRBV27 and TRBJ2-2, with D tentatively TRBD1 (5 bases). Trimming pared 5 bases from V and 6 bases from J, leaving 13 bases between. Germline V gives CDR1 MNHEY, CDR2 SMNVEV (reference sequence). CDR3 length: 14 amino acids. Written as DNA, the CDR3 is TGTGCCAGCAGTAGGGGTTTTGGGGCCGGGGAGCTGTTTTTT. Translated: CASSRGFGAGELFF.

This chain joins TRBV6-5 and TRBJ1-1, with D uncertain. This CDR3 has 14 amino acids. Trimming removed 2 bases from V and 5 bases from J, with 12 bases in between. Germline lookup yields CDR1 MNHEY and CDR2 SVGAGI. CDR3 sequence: CASSYTNWKTEAFF. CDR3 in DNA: TGTGCCAGCAGTTACACTAATTGGAAGACTGAAGCTTTCTTT.

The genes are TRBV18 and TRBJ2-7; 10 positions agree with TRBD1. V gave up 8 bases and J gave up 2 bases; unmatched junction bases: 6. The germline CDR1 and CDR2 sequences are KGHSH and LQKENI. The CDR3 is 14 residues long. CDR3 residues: CASTRDRGTYEQYF. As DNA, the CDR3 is TGTGCCAGCACACGGGACAGGGGTACCTACGAGCAGTACTTC.

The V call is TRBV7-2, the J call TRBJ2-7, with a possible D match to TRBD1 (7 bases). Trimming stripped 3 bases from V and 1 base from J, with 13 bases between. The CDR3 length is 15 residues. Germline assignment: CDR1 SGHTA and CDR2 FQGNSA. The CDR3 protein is CASSLAGTESYEQYF. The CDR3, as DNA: TGTGCCAGCAGCTTGGCGGGGACAGAGTCCTACGAGCAGTACTTC.

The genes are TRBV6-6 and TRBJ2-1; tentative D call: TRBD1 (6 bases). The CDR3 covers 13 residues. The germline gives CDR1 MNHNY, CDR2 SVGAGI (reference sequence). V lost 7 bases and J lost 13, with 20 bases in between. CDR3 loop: CASKPGVKETQFF. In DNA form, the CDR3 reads TGTGCCAGCAAACCAGGGGTAAAAGAGACCCAGTTCTTC.